This T cell receptor (beta chain) was identified in a study of blood T cell repertoires in COVID-19 (dated by TCRdb to 2020 to 2021). Some background on the complete study: Samples covering the acute and convalescent phases of COVID-19 were provided by collaborators in the United States, Italy and Spain. Sample metadata almost always included a de-identified subject ID, COVID-19 status, age in years and sex. Samples were obtained from the ongoing ImmuneRACE study (first 160 participants) and from over a thousand subjects provided by 6 global collaborators. The repertoires were made available in a free public database intended to serve as a resource for research on the immune response to SARS-CoV-2. Where HLA class I and class II types were available, the types were taken from metadata supplied by the sample provider, not from assay-based typing. Subjects who had been exposed to COVID-19, were actively infected with it, or had recovered from it provided the deeply sampled blood TCRbeta repertoires that made up the dataset. The prospective study material was composed of cDNA or gDNA derived from T cells, B-cell-depleted T cells, or PBMCs. The paper's findings and limits, for the study overall: The quantity of clinical and demographic metadata differed by source and by participant and was supplied without curation.

Collaborating institutions collected whole blood in K2EDTA tubes following their own protocols. Collaborator samples were shipped for TCRbeta analysis as frozen whole blood, isolated PBMCs, or DNA extracted from either sample type. The immunoSEQ Assay, a bias-controlled multiplex PCR, was used to amplify TCRbeta CDR3 regions from genomic DNA. The study's processing was this. Within the assay, amplification of reference gene primers was used to estimate how many nucleated cells each sample contained. To quantify the absolute abundance of each unique TCRbeta CDR3 rearrangement, sequence reads were collapsed and filtered. Productive Simpson clonality was computed per sample as the square root of Simpson's diversity index over productive rearrangements. TCRdb took this table from immuneACCESS and kept in-frame rearrangements with V and J called. Such tables lack part of the clones; where checked against another copy, unresolved V genes explain under half of the gap, and the rest is unexplained. V, J and clone size were drawn from that table, and D and trimming were deduced from the DNA. The sample contains 130,000 to 150,000 clones, approximately 89% of them found a single time. The ten largest make up about 1.7% of the sample.

Its CDR3 holds 12 amino acids, cysteine through phenylalanine. Just CDR3 DNA is preserved here, 36 bases in frame from base 1. CDR1 and CDR2, per the germline V gene, are SGHAT and FQNNGV. V loses 2 bases of germline sequence and J loses 6 bases, and the interval between the two ends is 7 bases. Of note for this clone: What antigen it recognizes has not been identified. Per-base qualities were not stored, and no clone one base away is much larger. Other DNA sequences in this specimen translate into the identical CDR3.

This receptor was taken from a woman aged 50 to 60 with acute or convalescent COVID-19. Sequencing was performed on peripheral blood. This receptor chain uses TRBV11-2 and TRBJ1-2; the D segment could be TRBD1, given 6 matching bases. This receptor carries the CDR3 CASSLRQDGYTF. In nucleotides, the sequence is TGTGCCAGCAGCTTAAGACAGGATGGCTACACCTTC.